This T cell receptor beta chain was identified in a study of T-cell memory formation after mild COVID-19. Points from the study as a whole: While clones contracting from day 15 to 85 were balanced between CD4 and CD8, later expanders leaned CD4+. Cross-reactive memory apparently joined, as some responding clones appeared in pre-infection memory. Contracting CD4+ clones lay largely in CM and EM, with CD8+ ones residing in EMRA.

The CDR3 extends over 15 amino acids. V trimming: 2 bases; J trimming: 5 bases; junction bases outside the gene matches: 7. Germline V lookup: CDR1 SGDLS, CDR2 YYNGEE. TCR alpha and TCR beta cDNA libraries with sample barcodes and UMIs came from 5'RACE using constant-segment primers. TCRdb re-called the 5' RACE reads through MiXCR, storing one row per CDR3 protein. The sample has approximately 440,000 distinct CDR3 sequences; around 18% are singletons. In this sample, this clonotype turned up once. The target antigen is unknown. This sequence was found in an adult woman who had mild COVID-19 (a few samples of this study predate the infection). Cell type and time point are not known. The rearrangement joins TRBV9 to TRBJ1-1; 9 bases agree with TRBD1. Sequences were obtained from PBMCs or a T cell subset sorted from them (not recorded which). Written as DNA, the CDR3 is TGTGCCAGCAGCGTTCACAGGGGGCGGGGGACTGAAGCTTTCTTT. Translating it yields CASSVHRGRGTEAFF.